These 25 T cell receptor beta chains originate from one sample sequenced in a study of blood T cells in healthy people across ages. Sample-barcoded 5' priming and a J-beta primer mix drove a second PCR of about 6 to 12 cycles. TCRdb recomputed calls from the 5' RACE reads with MiXCR, one row per CDR3 protein. The sample records under 2,000,000 distinct CDR3 sequences, roughly 49% being singletons. Sequencing used blood. The receptors were gathered from a woman aged 40 to 50 in good health.

The rearrangement joins TRBV5-1 to TRBJ2-3; D remains unclear. Deletions cut 1 base from V and 2 bases from J, with 20 bases between. This CDR3 has 18 amino acids. Per the germline V gene, CDR1 is SGHRS and CDR2 is YFSETQ. This CDR3 reads CASSLRVGRQSITDTQYF. The CDR3 coding sequence is TGCGCCAGCAGCTTGAGAGTGGGTCGGCAGTCGATCACAGATACGCAGTATTTT.

This clonotype was seen a few times. The chain combines TRBV12-3 or TRBV12-4 with TRBJ2-5, with a tentative D call TRBD2 (5 bases). V shed 4 bases and J shed 4 bases, with 10 bases lying between them. The CDR3 is 13 amino acids. DNA of the CDR3: TGTGCCAGCAGTTGGGGAGTTACAGAGACCCAGTACTTC. This translates into CASSWGVTETQYF.

The rearrangement joins TRBV6-5 to TRBJ1-2; the match to TRBD1 covers 10 bases. CDR3 length equals 15 residues. Unmatched junction bases numbered 4, after V lost 2 bases and J lost 4 bases. The germline gives CDR1 MNHEY, CDR2 SVGAGI. CDR3 DNA sequence: TGTGCCAGCAGTTACAGGGACAGGGGTGTCTATGGCTACACCTTC. Translation gives CASSYRDRGVYGYTF.

The J gene is TRBJ2-5, the V gene TRBV10-3; D is undetermined. Germline lookup yields CDR1 ENHRY and CDR2 SYGVKD. Between the trimmed V and J ends, which lost 8 bases and 2 bases, there was a span of 6 bases. This CDR3 has 11 residues. In nucleotides, the CDR3 is TGTGCCATCCGACGGCAAGAGACCCAGTACTTC. As protein: CAIRRQETQYF.

This clonotype was observed a handful of times. The rearrangement joins TRBV7-2 to TRBJ2-1; 12 bases are shared with TRBD2. The V gene's germline CDR1 is SGHTA and CDR2 FQGNSA. The CDR3 runs to 17 residues. Unmatched junction bases numbered 9, after V lost 5 bases and J lost 4 bases. As DNA, the CDR3 is TGTGCCAGCAGCCGACCGACTAGCGGGGGACCATACAATGAGCAGTTCTTC. It codes for CASSRPTSGGPYNEQFF.

V gene TRBV27 combines with J gene TRBJ2-1, with TRBD1 identical over 9 bases. The V gene's germline CDR1 is MNHEY and CDR2 SMNVEV (reference sequence). Unmatched junction bases numbered 4, after V lost 3 bases and J lost 13 bases. This CDR3 has 12 residues. The CDR3 protein is CASSFLGQGQFF. The CDR3 DNA follows: TGTGCCAGCAGTTTCTTGGGACAGGGTCAGTTCTTC.

This rearrangement joins TRBV6-5 to TRBJ1-5; D is unresolved. The CDR3 sequence is 13 residues long. V was shortened by 2 bases and J by 7 bases, with 9 bases between the two germline ends. Per the germline V gene, CDR1 is MNHEY and CDR2 is SVGAGI. The CDR3 region is CASSYDLLQPQHF. The DNA of the CDR3 is TGTGCCAGCAGTTACGATCTTCTGCAGCCCCAGCATTTT.

The chain employs TRBV7-9 and TRBJ2-1, with a weak D call TRBD1 (6 bases). The germline gives CDR1 SEHNR, CDR2 FQNEAQ (reference sequence). Trimming left V 5 bases short and J 3 bases short, with 17 bases between. This CDR3 has 16 amino acids. This CDR3 is CASSRMTPQGYNEQFF. CDR3 DNA sequence: TGTGCCAGCAGCCGGATGACCCCACAGGGCTACAATGAGCAGTTCTTC. Full variable domain (outside the CDR3, taken from reference TRBV7-9 and TRBJ2-1): DTGVSQNPRHKITKRGQNVTFRCDPISEHNRLYWYRQTLGQGPEFLTYFQNEAQLEKSRLLSDRFSAERPKGSFSTLEIQRTEQGDSAMYLCASSRMTPQGYNEQFFGPGTRLTVL.

The chain uses TRBV20-1 and TRBJ1-2; weak D call: TRBD1 (5 bases). This CDR3 region has 13 residues. Between the trimmed V and J ends, which lost 5 bases and 6 bases, there was a span of 16 bases. CDR1 is DFQATT and CDR2 is SNEGSKA in the germline V gene (reference sequence). The DNA for the CDR3 is TGCAGTGCTCGTCCTGGGGCGCCGGATGGCTACACCTTC. It encodes CSARPGAPDGYTF.

This clonotype was counted only a few times. V usage is TRBV29-1 and J usage is TRBJ2-3; 10 bases agree with TRBD2. The length of the CDR3 is 15 residues. After removal of 7 bases from V and 1 base from J, the junction contained 8 bases not matched to a gene. From germline, CDR1 is SQVTM and CDR2 ANQGSEA. Here the CDR3 DNA reads TGCAGCGCTAGACCTAGCGGGAGCCGCACAGATACGCAGTATTTT. It specifies CSARPSGSRTDTQYF.

A few counts support this clonotype. This sequence joins TRBV9 and TRBJ2-3; D uncertain. CDR1 and CDR2 from the germline V gene are SGDLS and YYNGEE. Trimming left V 0 bases short and J 0 bases short, with 8 bases between. The CDR3 loop spans 15 amino acids. The CDR3 spells CASSVGIDSTDTQYF. The CDR3 nucleotides are TGTGCCAGCAGCGTAGGAATAGACAGCACAGATACGCAGTATTTT.

In the case of this clonotype: The junction departs from germline at one end; a sequencing error may be responsible. This chain uses TRBV20-1 with TRBJ2-5; unclear D gene. TRBJ2-7 matches the DNA end more closely, so the J call is doubtful. The germline CDR1 and CDR2 sequences are DFQATT and SNEGSKA (reference sequence). The CDR3 is 12 residues long. The DNA for the CDR3 is TGCAGTGCTCGAGAACAGACAAACGAGCAGTACTTC. Amino acid sequence: CSAREQTNEQYF.

The rearrangement uses TRBV6-1 and TRBJ2-4; maybe TRBD1 (5 bases). Gene TRBJ2-7 matches the end of the DNA better, so the J call may be wrong. This CDR3 is 18 amino acids long. Germline V gene lookup returns CDR1 MNHNS and CDR2 SASEGT. The CDR3 coding sequence is TGTGCCAGCACCACACACATCACCAACCAGGGCACCACCTACGAGCAGTACTTC. Its translation is CASTTHITNQGTTYEQYF.

The rearrangement uses TRBV2 and TRBJ2-3, with TRBD1 matching 8 bases. V lost 5 bases to trimming and J lost 5 bases; unmatched junction nucleotides: 9. This CDR3 is built from 15 residues. CDR1 is SNHLY, CDR2 FYNNEI, per germline. Here the CDR3 reads CASSTQGASIDTQYF. In DNA, the CDR3 is TGTGCCAGCAGTACCCAGGGGGCTAGTATAGATACGCAGTATTTT. Combining the CDR3 with reference TRBV2 and TRBJ2-3 gives the whole variable domain EPEVTQTPSHQVTQMGQEVILRCVPISNHLYFYWYRQILGQKVEFLVSFYNNEISEKSEIFDDQFSVERPDGSNFTLKIRSTKLEDSAMYFCASSTQGASIDTQYFGPGTRLTVL.

This clonotype was seen more than once but under ten times. The chain is built from TRBV5-1 and TRBJ1-2; D uncertain. Germline assignment: CDR1 SGHRS and CDR2 YFSETQ. Between the trimmed V and J ends, which lost 5 bases and 4 bases, there was a span of 15 bases. CDR3 length: 14 residues. The CDR3 region has the DNA TGCGCCAGCAGTGTTCCAGGAGTCGCCTATGGCTACACCTTC. The encoded protein is CASSVPGVAYGYTF.

This clonotype was seen only a few times. The rearrangement uses TRBV9 and TRBJ2-4, with TRBD1 as a possible D gene (6 bases). The V gene's germline CDR1 is SGDLS and CDR2 YYNGEE. The CDR3 is 13 residues long. Trimming stripped 4 bases from V and 8 bases from J, with 13 bases between. This chain's CDR3 is CASSISTGDIQYF. For the CDR3, the DNA is TGTGCCAGCAGCATCTCGACAGGAGACATTCAGTACTTC.

This clonotype was counted at least ten times. The rearrangement links TRBV5-1 to TRBJ2-5; D might be TRBD1 (5 bases). Per the germline V gene, CDR1 is SGHRS and CDR2 is YFSETQ. V was cut by 1 base and J by 2 bases, with 6 bases left in between. This CDR3 contains 13 residues. The CDR3 spells CASSLPGQETQYF. The CDR3 DNA follows: TGCGCCAGCAGCTTGCCAGGGCAAGAGACCCAGTACTTC.

The CDR3 loop reads CSVQSDKPYEQYF. Here the CDR3 DNA reads TGCAGCGTTCAATCTGACAAGCCCTACGAGCAGTACTTC. The V and J genes are TRBV29-1 and TRBJ2-7; D gene unclear. With 5 bases removed from V and 2 bases from J, the gap between germline ends came to 13 bases. The CDR3 has 13 residues. CDR1 SQVTM and CDR2 ANQGSEA come from the germline V gene.

The chain joins TRBV6-5 to TRBJ2-2, with 8 nucleotides matching TRBD1. The length of the CDR3 is 15 residues. Trimming at V came to 5 bases and at J to 0 bases, leaving 2 bases not matched to a gene. In germline, CDR1 is MNHEY, CDR2 SVGAGI. This CDR3 reads CASSKQGANTGELFF. CDR3 DNA: TGTGCCAGCAGTAAACAGGGGGCGAACACCGGGGAGCTGTTTTTT.

The chain recombines TRBV4-3 with TRBJ2-5, with D possibly being TRBD1 (6 bases). With 2 bases removed from V and 5 bases from J, the gap between germline ends came to 15 bases. Germline CDR1 and CDR2: LGHNA and YSLEER. CDR3 size: 15 residues. DNA of the CDR3: TGCGCCAGCAGCCAAAGTTCAGGGGCGCAGGAGACCCAGTACTTC. Translation gives CASSQSSGAQETQYF.

Comments on this clonotype: Germline and junction disagree at one end, which may indicate a read error. The V and J genes are TRBV5-5 and TRBJ2-1; TRBD1 matches at 8 bases. The CDR3 loop spans 15 amino acids. Germline V lookup: CDR1 SGHKS, CDR2 YYEKEE (reference sequence). CDR3 sequence reads: CAGSRGQGSYNEQFF. The DNA of the CDR3 is TGTGCCGGCAGCCGCGGACAGGGCTCCTACAATGAGCAGTTCTTC.

The chain couples TRBV7-2 to TRBJ2-3, with a possible D match to TRBD2 (5 bases). Trimming removed 3 bases from V and 6 bases from J, with 10 bases in between. Germline CDR1 reads SGHTA; CDR2 reads FQGNSA. This CDR3 spans 13 amino acids. The CDR3 coding sequence is TGTGCCAGCAGCTTCGGAGGTCTCGATACGCAGTATTTT. Translated, it gives CASSFGGLDTQYF.

Written as DNA, the CDR3 is TGTGCCAGCAGCCAAGACAACCTACAAGAGACCCAGTACTTC. It translates to CASSQDNLQETQYF. The V call is TRBV14, the J call TRBJ2-5; D is ambiguous. The CDR3 has 14 amino acids. Germline assignment: CDR1 SGHDN and CDR2 FVKESK. The V gene lost 0 bases and the J gene lost 2 bases, with 7 bases spanning the gap.

This clonotype appeared a single time. This chain links TRBV12-3 or TRBV12-4 with TRBJ2-3; D unclear. V lost 6 bases and J lost 15, with 28 bases in between. This CDR3 is built from 15 residues. The CDR3 sequence: CASSTTRLKADTEYF. In nucleotides, the CDR3 is TGTGCCAGCAGCACCACCAGGTTAAAGGCGGATACGGAATATTTT.

This clonotype was seen ten or more times. The rearrangement links TRBV7-3 to TRBJ2-3; no clear D gene. The V and J ends lost 2 bases and 1 base respectively, with 4 bases between them. CDR1 and CDR2 from the germline V gene are SGHTA and FQGTGA. This CDR3 is 13 amino acids long. The CDR3 spells CASSLERTDTQYF. The CDR3 DNA follows: TGTGCCAGCAGCTTAGAACGCACAGATACGCAGTATTTT.